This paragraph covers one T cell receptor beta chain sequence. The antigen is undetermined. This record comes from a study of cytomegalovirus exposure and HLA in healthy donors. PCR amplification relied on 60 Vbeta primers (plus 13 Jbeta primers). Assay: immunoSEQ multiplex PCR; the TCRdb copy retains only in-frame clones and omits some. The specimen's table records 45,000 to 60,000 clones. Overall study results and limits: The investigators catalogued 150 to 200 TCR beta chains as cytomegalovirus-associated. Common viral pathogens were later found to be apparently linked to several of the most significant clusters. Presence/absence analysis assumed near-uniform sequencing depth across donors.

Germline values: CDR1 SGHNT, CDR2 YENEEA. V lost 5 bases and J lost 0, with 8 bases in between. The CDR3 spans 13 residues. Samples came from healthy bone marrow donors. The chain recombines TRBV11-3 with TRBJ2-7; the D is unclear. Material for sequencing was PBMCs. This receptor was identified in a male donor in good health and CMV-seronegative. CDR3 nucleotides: TGTGCCAGCAGCCTACGGAGCTCCTACGAGCAGTACTTC. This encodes CASSLRSSYEQYF.